This entry lists 24 T cell receptor beta chains sequenced from one sample in a study of cytomegalovirus exposure and HLA in healthy donors. Researchers ran the PCR with 60 Vbeta and 13 Jbeta primers. Sequenced by immunoSEQ multiplex PCR; TCRdb stores in-frame clones only, minus some. The sample lists roughly 130,000 clones, about 79% seen once, with less than 3.5% in the top ten. Source material: PBMCs. These receptors were taken from a man aged 45-60 years in good health and CMV-seronegative.

The chain joins TRBV7-2 to TRBJ2-7; TRBD1 might be the D (6 bases). The CDR3 has 18 amino acids. Between the trimmed V and J ends, which lost 5 bases and 0 bases, there was a span of 23 bases. CDR1 SGHTA and CDR2 FQGNSA come from the germline V gene. CDR3 DNA sequence: TGTGCCAGCAGCCCGAGGGGTAGTGTCAGGGGTTTCTCCTACGAGCAGTACTTC. This sequence encodes CASSPRGSVRGFSYEQYF.

This clone was found once. The rearrangement uses TRBV4-2 and TRBJ2-7; 8 bases fit TRBD2. The trim removed 1 base at V and 4 bases at J, leaving 3 bases unmatched. The CDR3 runs 14 residues. CDR1 is LGHNA and CDR2 is YNFKEQ in the germline V gene. CDR3 residues: CASSQGGGRYEQYF. In nucleotides, the CDR3 is TGTGCCAGCAGCCAAGGCGGGGGGCGATACGAGCAGTACTTC.

The chain uses TRBV28 and TRBJ1-4; no clear D. The CDR3 extends over 14 amino acids. V gave up 6 bases and J gave up 0 bases, with 8 bases separating them. Germline V lookup: CDR1 MDHEN, CDR2 SYDVKM. This CDR3 reads CASSLGATNEKLFF. The CDR3 DNA is TGTGCCAGCAGCCTCGGTGCAACTAATGAAAAACTGTTTTTT.

CDR3 protein: CASSFGYKSTDTQYF. The CDR3 DNA reads as TGTGCCAGCAGCTTTGGGTACAAAAGCACAGATACGCAGTATTTT. The V call is TRBV12-1, the J call TRBJ2-3; the D segment call TRBD1 is taken from the table without a DNA check. TRBV12-1 is flagged as a pseudogene. This CDR3 has 15 residues.

V usage is TRBV19 and J usage is TRBJ2-7; a weak D match, TRBD2 (5 bases). The germline CDR1 and CDR2 sequences are LNHDA and SQIVND (reference sequence). Deletions cut 5 bases from V and 4 bases from J, with 12 bases between. The CDR3 length is 13 residues. The CDR3 DNA sequence: TGTGCCAGTAGTGCCGGGATTATTTACGAGCAGTACTTC. Translated: CASSAGIIYEQYF.

This clone appeared once. V and J are TRBV9 and TRBJ2-5, with 13 bases lining up with TRBD2. The V gene's germline CDR1 is SGDLS and CDR2 YYNGEE. The J segment lost 5 bases and the V segment lost 4 bases, leaving 5 bases of the junction unmatched. This CDR3 region has 15 residues. CDR3 coding DNA: TGTGCCAGCAGCAGGACTAGCGGGGGTATGGAGACCCAGTACTTC. This encodes CASSRTSGGMETQYF.

This rearrangement joins TRBV4-1 to TRBJ2-3; TRBD2 aligns across 11 bases. The CDR3 spans 20 residues. Losses at the gene ends were 2 bases for V and 5 bases for J; bases not matched to a gene: 18. Germline-derived CDR1 and CDR2 are MGHRA and YSYEKL. CDR3 bases: TGCGCCAGCAGCCAACGTACTAGCGGGGGTTCCGGGGGGGTTGGAGATACGCAGTATTTT. Translating gives CASSQRTSGGSGGVGDTQYF.

This clone was found a few times. The CDR3 region has the DNA TGCGCCAGCAGCTTGGTCAGCGGGGGGGAGACCCAGTACTTC. It specifies CASSLVSGGETQYF. This chain joins TRBV5-1 and TRBJ2-5, with 9 nucleotides matching TRBD2. The CDR3 is 14 residues long. CDR1 is SGHRS and CDR2 is YFSETQ in the germline V gene. Unmatched junction bases numbered 2, after V lost 0 bases and J lost 5 bases.

The chain joins TRBV2 to TRBJ2-7; TRBD2 aligns across 8 bases. The CDR3 is 15 amino acids. J gave up 0 bases and V 4 bases, and 5 bases lay outside the gene matches. Germline V gives CDR1 SNHLY, CDR2 FYNNEI. The CDR3 here is CASSAERGSSYEQYF. In DNA, the CDR3 is TGTGCCAGCAGTGCTGAGCGGGGGAGCTCCTACGAGCAGTACTTC.

The chain couples TRBV6-5 to TRBJ2-7; D is possibly TRBD1 (6 bases). The CDR3 sequence is 15 residues long. CDR1 is MNHEY and CDR2 is SVGAGI in the germline V gene. V shed 2 bases and J shed 4 bases, with 15 bases lying between them. The DNA for the CDR3 is TGTGCCAGCAGTTACCCTAACCAGGGGATTTACGAGCAGTACTTC. Translation gives CASSYPNQGIYEQYF.

This clone was seen a few times. The rearrangement joins TRBV2 to TRBJ1-1; D is possibly TRBD1 (6 bases). The CDR3 is made up of 13 amino acids. Looked up from germline, CDR1 is SNHLY and CDR2 is FYNNEI. Trimming left V 10 bases short and J 1 base short, with 13 bases between. The CDR3 here is CATRGQSNTEAFF. DNA for the CDR3: TGTGCCACCAGAGGACAGTCGAACACTGAAGCTTTCTTT.

CDR3 protein: CASRDRVNTQYF. The CDR3, as DNA: TGTGCCAGCAGAGACAGGGTCAATACGCAGTATTTT. The genes are TRBV2 and TRBJ2-3, with TRBD1 matching 7 bases. The CDR3 contains 12 residues. With 6 bases clipped from V and 7 bases from J, the junction kept 4 bases outside the gene matches. CDR1 and CDR2 (germline): SNHLY, FYNNEI. The full variable domain, rest sourced from reference TRBV2 and TRBJ2-3, is EPEVTQTPSHQVTQMGQEVILRCVPISNHLYFYWYRQILGQKVEFLVSFYNNEISEKSEIFDDQFSVERPDGSNFTLKIRSTKLEDSAMYFCASRDRVNTQYFGPGTRLTVL.

The sample holds one count of this clone. Other DNA sequences in the sample encode the same CDR3. The chain links TRBV9 to TRBJ2-5; 8 bases are a match to TRBD1. The CDR3 runs to 14 residues. V was clipped by 2 bases and J by 1 base; unmatched bases: 1. Germline V gives CDR1 SGDLS, CDR2 YYNGEE. CDR3 residues: CASSVGTGQETQYF. The CDR3 DNA sequence: TGTGCCAGCAGCGTGGGGACAGGCCAAGAGACCCAGTACTTC. Full variable domain (outside the CDR3, taken from reference TRBV9 and TRBJ2-5): DSGVTQTPKHLITATGQRVTLRCSPRSGDLSVYWYQQSLDQGLQFLIQYYNGEERAKGNILERFSAQQFPDLHSELNLSSLELGDSALYFCASSVGTGQETQYFGPGTRLLVL.

As DNA, the CDR3 is TGTGCCAGCAGCTTGAGGTCAGGAAATAGCAATCAGCCCCAGCATTTT. As protein: CASSLRSGNSNQPQHF. J is TRBJ1-5 and V is TRBV5-5, with D hard to call. CDR1 SGHKS and CDR2 YYEKEE come from the germline V gene (reference sequence). This CDR3 is built from 16 residues. V lost 1 base and J lost 0, with 11 bases in between.

The rearrangement links TRBV10-3 to TRBJ2-3; tentative D call: TRBD2 (5 bases). The CDR3 is 12 amino acids. V gave up 10 bases and J gave up 2 bases, with 10 bases separating them. Germline assignment: CDR1 ENHRY and CDR2 SYGVKD. The CDR3 spells CATRGTTDTQYF. The DNA of the CDR3 is TGTGCCACTCGGGGTACCACAGATACGCAGTATTTT.

This rearrangement joins TRBV6-4 to TRBJ2-7; possible D gene TRBD1, 5 bases. The CDR3 consists of 13 residues. Germline CDR1 MRHNA, CDR2 SNTAGT. Trimming shortened V by 4 bases and J by 2 bases, and 9 bases separated the two germline ends. CDR3 bases: TGTGCCAGCAGTGGGACAAAAACCTACGAGCAGTACTTC. Its translation: CASSGTKTYEQYF.

This chain links TRBV7-2 with TRBJ2-7; possibly TRBD2 for D (5 bases). V was shortened by 1 base and J by 3 bases, with 13 bases between the two germline ends. Germline CDR1 SGHTA, CDR2 FQGNSA. The CDR3 is made up of 15 amino acids. CDR3 in amino acids: CASSLVIEGFYEQYF. The CDR3 coding sequence is TGTGCCAGCAGCTTAGTGATAGAGGGATTCTACGAGCAGTACTTC.

The chain has TRBV9 and TRBJ2-5; 9 bases map to TRBD2. Germline V lookup: CDR1 SGDLS, CDR2 YYNGEE. This CDR3 contains 15 residues. Trimming removed 2 bases from V and 4 bases from J; junction bases left unmatched: 6. CDR3 residues: CASSVSLAGLETQYF. The CDR3 bases are TGTGCCAGCAGCGTTTCACTAGCGGGTCTAGAGACCCAGTACTTC.

The CDR3, as DNA: TGTGCCAGCTCACCGATTTCTAGGGGTGCCGGGGAGCTGTTTTTT. This translates into CASSPISRGAGELFF. J is TRBJ2-2 and V is TRBV18; the D gene is possibly TRBD1 (5 bases). The V end was cut by 3 bases, the J end by 6 bases, with 14 bases between. The length of the CDR3 is 15 residues. Germline assignment: CDR1 KGHSH and CDR2 LQKENI.

The chain combines TRBV4-1 with TRBJ2-7; 7 bases fit TRBD2. The CDR3 contains 15 residues. Germline-derived CDR1 and CDR2 are MGHRA and YSYEKL. J lost 2 bases, V lost 7 bases, and 11 bases had no gene match. The CDR3 protein is CASKRLQRGPYEQYF. In DNA, the CDR3 is TGCGCCAGCAAGCGACTCCAGCGGGGACCCTACGAGCAGTACTTC.

V gene TRBV10-3 combines with J gene TRBJ1-2; TRBD1 matches 8 bases. J lost 6 bases, V lost 4 bases, and 1 base had no gene match. Germline assignment: CDR1 ENHRY and CDR2 SYGVKD. The CDR3 contains 12 residues. The CDR3 DNA follows: TGTGCCATCAGTGCGACAGGGGATGGCTACACCTTC. This sequence encodes CAISATGDGYTF.

This chain links TRBV5-1 with TRBJ1-4, with 7 bases matching TRBD1. The CDR3 totals 14 residues. Germline CDR1 and CDR2: SGHRS and YFSETQ. V lost 4 bases, J lost 4 bases, and 4 bases stayed unmatched. This chain's CDR3 is CASSPQGNNEKLFF. DNA for the CDR3: TGCGCCAGCAGCCCACAGGGGAATAATGAAAAACTGTTTTTT.

The V gene is TRBV18, the J gene TRBJ2-7, with a tentative D call TRBD1 (6 bases). The V gene's germline CDR1 is KGHSH and CDR2 LQKENI. The CDR3 spans 13 residues. Trimming left V 6 bases short and J 0 bases short, with 9 bases between. The CDR3 reads CASSTGNSYEQYF. In nucleotides, the CDR3 is TGTGCCAGCTCCACAGGGAACTCCTACGAGCAGTACTTC.

The chain has TRBV5-4 and TRBJ2-3, with 7 bases aligning to TRBD1. The CDR3 is 15 residues long. CDR1 SGHNT and CDR2 YYREEE come from the germline V gene (reference sequence). J was trimmed by 0 bases and V by 4 bases; bases with no gene match: 5. CDR3 loop: CASSLDRVSTDTQYF. The CDR3 bases are TGTGCCAGCAGCCTTGACAGGGTCAGCACAGATACGCAGTATTTT. The full variable domain, completed using reference TRBV5-4 and TRBJ2-3, is ETGVTQSPTHLIKTRGQQVTLRCSSQSGHNTVSWYQQALGQGPQFIFQYYREEENGRGNFPPRFSGLQFPNYSSELNVNALELDDSALYLCASSLDRVSTDTQYFGPGTRLTVL.